These 27 T cell receptor beta chains originate from one sample sequenced in a study of shared clonotypes between healthy human individuals. Using immunoSEQ multiplex PCR, the repertoire was profiled, and TCRdb retains in-frame clones only, with some absent. The data show just under 95,000 clones, approximately 63% seen once. Source material: memory CD8+ T cells sorted from blood. The subset here: CD45RO+ cells pooled with CCR7-negative TemRA cells. The source is a man aged 30 to 39 in good health.

The rearrangement uses TRBV27 and TRBJ2-7; no definite D call. In germline, CDR1 is MNHEY, CDR2 SMNVEV (reference sequence). The CDR3 is 15 residues long. The ends were cut back, 5 bases at V and 2 bases at J, with 16 bases in the middle. This CDR3 is CASSRKGLGTYEQYF. Here the CDR3 DNA reads TGTGCCAGCAGTCGTAAGGGTTTAGGAACCTACGAGCAGTACTTC.

V is TRBV7-2 and J is TRBJ2-7; 10 bases are a match to TRBD2. Trimming took 2 bases from V and 2 from J; bases not matched to a gene: 9. CDR1 is SGHTA and CDR2 is FQGNSA in the germline V gene. The CDR3 has 17 amino acids. DNA of the CDR3: TGTGCCAGCAGCTTAACCCTAGCGGGAGAGTTTACCTACGAGCAGTACTTC. Its protein is CASSLTLAGEFTYEQYF.

The rearrangement links TRBV28 to TRBJ1-3; D is uncertain. The CDR3 is 14 amino acids. From germline, CDR1 is MDHEN and CDR2 SYDVKM. Trimming stripped 6 bases from V and 0 bases from J, with 9 bases between. The CDR3 is CASRGSNSGNTIYF. The CDR3 coding sequence is TGTGCCAGCAGGGGGAGTAACTCTGGAAACACCATATATTTT.

This clone was recorded at least ten times. The rearrangement links TRBV7-1 to TRBJ2-1; D is perhaps TRBD2 (6 bases). Being an ORF, TRBV7-1 has a function that is uncertain. The CDR3 runs 18 residues. Trimming cost V 4 bases and J 4 bases, with 23 bases left between them. CDR3 DNA: TGTGCCAGCAGCTTATCCGCTCTGGCGGGATGGTCGTACAATGAGCAGTTCTTC. It codes for CASSLSALAGWSYNEQFF.

This rearrangement joins TRBV15 to TRBJ1-1, with D possibly being TRBD1 (6 bases). The CDR3 sequence is 17 residues long. With 1 base removed from V and 2 bases from J, the gap between germline ends came to 17 bases. CDR1 LNHNV and CDR2 YYDKDF come from the germline V gene (reference sequence). DNA for the CDR3: TGTGCCACCAGCAGAGGATGGGGGGGCCCAAAAAACACTGAAGCTTTCTTT. It codes for CATSRGWGGPKNTEAFF.

In its sample, this clone was seen a few times. The chain uses TRBV11-2 and TRBJ2-1; TRBD1 is a possible D gene (7 bases). Trimming left V 7 bases short and J 8 bases short, with 21 bases between. CDR1 and CDR2 (germline): SGHAT, FQNNGV. CDR3 length: 15 residues. The CDR3 DNA follows: TGTGCCAGCACCCTAATGGGCAGGGGGAGGTATGAGCAGTTCTTC. Its translation is CASTLMGRGRYEQFF.

The chain employs TRBV9 and TRBJ2-1, with D perhaps TRBD1 or TRBD2 (5 bases each). Germline loops: CDR1 SGDLS, CDR2 YYNGEE. The CDR3 has 17 amino acids. V lost 0 bases and J lost 15, with 28 bases in between. The CDR3 DNA is TGTGCCAGCAGCGTAGGGGGTGCCGCTTGGGACGGGATAAGGATGTTCTTC. As protein: CASSVGGAAWDGIRMFF. Based on the CDR3 plus reference TRBV9 and TRBJ2-1, the full variable domain is DSGVTQTPKHLITATGQRVTLRCSPRSGDLSVYWYQQSLDQGLQFLIQYYNGEERAKGNILERFSAQQFPDLHSELNLSSLELGDSALYFCASSVGGAAWDGIRMFFGPGTRLTVL.

The chain uses TRBV27 and TRBJ1-1; D perhaps matches TRBD1 (6 bases). The V and J ends lost 8 bases and 1 base respectively, with 20 bases between them. CDR1 MNHEY and CDR2 SMNVEV come from the germline V gene (reference sequence). The CDR3 consists of 16 residues. CDR3 in amino acids: CASLRGQGTENTEAFF. In DNA form, the CDR3 reads TGTGCCAGCCTTCGGGGACAAGGAACCGAGAACACTGAAGCTTTCTTT.

V usage is TRBV10-2 and J usage is TRBJ1-5; D ambiguous. In germline, CDR1 is WSHSY, CDR2 SAAADI. This CDR3 region has 24 residues. V lost 0 bases and J 0 bases, leaving 33 bases between the germline ends. The CDR3 region has the DNA TGCGCCAGCAGTGAGTCGCCCCCACTGGTTAACGTCTTTGGGTCGTGGAGTAGCAATCAGCCCCAGCATTTT. Encoded protein: CASSESPPLVNVFGSWSSNQPQHF.

The chain has TRBV14 and TRBJ1-2; 10 nucleotides align to TRBD1. The V gene's germline CDR1 is SGHDN and CDR2 FVKESK. This CDR3 has 15 amino acids. V lost 4 bases, J lost 4 bases, and 6 bases stayed unmatched. The CDR3 bases are TGTGCCAGCAGCCCACCGGGACAGGGGATCTATGGCTACACCTTC. It translates to CASSPPGQGIYGYTF.

V gene TRBV18 combines with J gene TRBJ2-1; D assignment may be TRBD1 or TRBD2 (5 bases each). V was cut by 5 bases and J by 3 bases, with 17 bases left in between. Germline V lookup: CDR1 KGHSH, CDR2 LQKENI. The CDR3 is 16 amino acids. CDR3 amino acids: CASSIGTQGDYNEQFF. CDR3 DNA: TGTGCCAGCTCAATAGGGACCCAAGGGGACTACAATGAGCAGTTCTTC.

This sequence joins TRBV2 and TRBJ2-2; D is possibly TRBD1 (5 bases). The CDR3 runs 13 residues. V lost 4 bases, J lost 6 bases, and 9 bases lay in between. CDR1 SNHLY and CDR2 FYNNEI come from the germline V gene. CDR3 in DNA: TGTGCCAGCAGTGCATTGGGGCCCGGGGAGCTGTTTTTT. Protein sequence: CASSALGPGELFF.

This clone has just a few counts. The chain links TRBV6-1 to TRBJ1-1; D is undetermined. The germline V gene encodes CDR1 MNHNS and CDR2 SASEGT. The length of the CDR3 is 15 residues. V was clipped by 6 bases and J by 1 base, with 15 bases between them. CDR3 nucleotides: TGTGCCAGCAGCCAAACTAACAGTCGGAACACTGAAGCTTTCTTT. This encodes CASSQTNSRNTEAFF.

The chain is built from TRBV5-1 and TRBJ2-1, with a weak D call TRBD2 (6 bases). V was trimmed by 0 bases and J by 10 bases, leaving 17 bases between them. Germline loops: CDR1 SGHRS, CDR2 YFSETQ. This CDR3 is 15 amino acids long. The CDR3 DNA follows: TGCGCCAGCAGCTTGGCTAGCGACACGACGGGAGAGCAGTTCTTC. Protein product: CASSLASDTTGEQFF.

This clone was counted once. The V and J genes are TRBV4-3 and TRBJ2-5; D gene ambiguous. There are 16 residues in the CDR3. V was shortened by 0 bases and J by 5 bases, with 16 bases between the two germline ends. The germline CDR1 and CDR2 sequences are LGHNA and YSLEER. In nucleotides, the CDR3 is TGCGCCAGCAGCCAAGAGGTCCCAGTAGGTCCGGAGACCCAGTACTTC. Its protein product is CASSQEVPVGPETQYF.

This chain connects TRBV7-7 to TRBJ2-5, with 7 bases identical to TRBD2. Germline CDR1 and CDR2: SSHAT and FNYEAQ (reference sequence). This CDR3 spans 15 amino acids. The CDR3 is CASGRDRLAGETQYF. As DNA, the CDR3 is TGTGCTAGCGGCAGAGATCGACTAGCAGGAGAGACCCAGTACTTC.

This clone was found many times. V usage is TRBV6-4 and J usage is TRBJ2-6, with a tentative D call TRBD2 (5 bases). The length of the CDR3 is 17 residues. V gave up 3 bases and J gave up 0 bases, with 12 bases separating them. Germline assignment: CDR1 MRHNA and CDR2 SNTAGT. CDR3: CASSEGAFASGANVLTF. In DNA, the CDR3 is TGTGCCAGCAGTGAGGGAGCCTTTGCCTCTGGGGCCAACGTCCTGACTTTC.

A few counts support this clone. Here the CDR3 reads CASADSNQPQHF. The CDR3 DNA reads TGTGCCAGCGCCGATAGCAATCAGCCCCAGCATTTT. This chain joins TRBV7-2 and TRBJ1-5, with no clear D. CDR3 size: 12 residues. The germline V gene encodes CDR1 SGHTA and CDR2 FQGNSA. V dropped 8 bases and J dropped 0 bases, with 5 bases sitting between them. Looking up the rest from reference TRBV7-2 and TRBJ1-5 gives the full variable domain: GAGVSQSPSNKVTEKGKDVELRCDPISGHTALYWYRQSLGQGLEFLIYFQGNSAPDKSGLPSDRFSAERTGGSVSTLTIQRTQQEDSAVYLCASADSNQPQHFGDGTRLSIL.

This chain links TRBV7-2 with TRBJ2-7; D remains unclear. The V and J ends lost 4 bases and 3 bases respectively, with 7 bases between them. Germline CDR1 reads SGHTA; CDR2 reads FQGNSA. This CDR3 region has 12 residues. The CDR3 is CASSSQNYEQYF. The CDR3 DNA reads as TGTGCCAGCAGCTCACAGAACTACGAGCAGTACTTC.

The V gene is TRBV28, the J gene TRBJ2-7; TRBD1 aligns across 7 bases. CDR3 length equals 12 residues. Germline CDR1 MDHEN, CDR2 SYDVKM. The V gene end was trimmed by 7 bases and the J gene end by 0 bases; junction bases not matched to a gene: 0. The CDR3 sequence is CASKGASYEQYF. The CDR3 nucleotides read TGTGCCAGCAAGGGGGCCTCCTACGAGCAGTACTTC. Full variable domain (remainder filled in from reference TRBV28 and TRBJ2-7): DVKVTQSSRYLVKRTGEKVFLECVQDMDHENMFWYRQDPGLGLRLIYFSYDVKMKEKGDIPEGYSVSREKKERFSLILESASTNQTSMYLCASKGASYEQYFGPGTRLTVT.

The V gene is TRBV30, the J gene TRBJ1-5, with a tentative D call TRBD1 (6 bases). The CDR3 is 15 residues long. Per germline, CDR1 GTSNPN and CDR2 SVGIG (reference sequence). Trimming stripped 2 bases from V and 4 bases from J, with 15 bases between. Here the CDR3 reads CAWSHSGAQNQPQHF. The CDR3 DNA sequence: TGTGCCTGGAGTCACTCAGGGGCGCAGAATCAGCCCCAGCATTTT.

This clone was picked up one time. The chain carries TRBV10-3 and TRBJ2-7, with 9 nucleotides matching TRBD1. The CDR3 loop spans 14 amino acids. The V segment lost 5 bases and the J segment 4 bases; nucleotides outside the gene matches: 6. Germline CDR1 and CDR2: ENHRY and SYGVKD. CDR3 loop: CAISPGQGWYEQYF. The CDR3 DNA reads as TGTGCCATCAGTCCCGGACAGGGGTGGTACGAGCAGTACTTC.

J is TRBJ1-2 and V is TRBV19; tentatively, D is TRBD1 (5 bases). The germline V gene encodes CDR1 LNHDA and CDR2 SQIVND (reference sequence). CDR3 size: 14 residues. Trimming shortened V by 6 bases and J by 3 bases, and 14 bases separated the two germline ends. The CDR3 spells CASSRSGTDYGYTF. The DNA of the CDR3 is TGTGCCAGTAGCCGCTCCGGGACGGACTATGGCTACACCTTC.

The chain joins TRBV27 to TRBJ2-3; D call uncertain. The CDR3 is 16 amino acids. The ends were cut back, 3 bases at V and 2 bases at J, with 15 bases in the middle. Germline V gene data show CDR1 as MNHEY and CDR2 as SMNVEV (reference sequence). The CDR3 loop is CASSFRHVKNTDTQYF. Written as DNA, the CDR3 is TGTGCCAGCAGTTTCCGACACGTGAAGAACACAGATACGCAGTATTTT.

The V call is TRBV14, the J call TRBJ2-5; 8 bases agree with TRBD1. Germline CDR1 reads SGHDN; CDR2 reads FVKESK. The CDR3 runs to 14 residues. With 3 bases clipped from V and 5 bases from J, the junction kept 5 bases outside the gene matches. CDR3 nucleotides: TGTGCCAGCAGCCAGTCAGGGGGCGCTGAGACCCAGTACTTC. This codes for CASSQSGGAETQYF.

The V call is TRBV20-1, the J call TRBJ1-5; D might be TRBD1 (6 bases). Trimming pared 7 bases from V and 6 bases from J, leaving 10 bases between. CDR1 and CDR2 from the germline V gene are DFQATT and SNEGSKA (reference sequence). The CDR3 is made up of 11 amino acids. The CDR3 is CSVPGVQPQHF. The CDR3 nucleotides read TGCAGTGTACCAGGGGTTCAGCCCCAGCATTTT.

V gene TRBV6-1 combines with J gene TRBJ2-7; a possible D gene is TRBD2 (6 bases). CDR1 is MNHNS, CDR2 SASEGT, per germline. The V end was cut by 1 base, the J end by 1 base, with 11 bases between. This CDR3 has 15 amino acids. CDR3: CASSEELAASYEQYF. The CDR3 DNA sequence: TGTGCCAGCAGTGAAGAACTAGCAGCGTCCTACGAGCAGTACTTC.